The 2 T cell receptor beta chains presented below share a single source sample, sequenced in a study of blood T cell repertoires in COVID-19. Repertoires were generated with immunoSEQ multiplex PCR, while TCRdb's copy carries only in-frame clones and drops some. In the table there are 240,000 or so clones, 82% of which are singletons. Sequencing was carried out using peripheral blood. Source of these receptors: a woman aged 55-70 years with active or convalescent COVID-19.

The CDR3 DNA follows: TGTGCCAGCAGTGAAGCCCCCGGGACAGGAGCCTACGAGCAGTACTTC. Translation: CASSEAPGTGAYEQYF. The chain is built from TRBV6-1 and TRBJ2-7, with TRBD1 matching 8 bases. Germline V gives CDR1 MNHNS, CDR2 SASEGT. This CDR3 spans 16 amino acids. V was pared by 0 bases and J by 2 bases, with 6 bases of the junction left unmatched.

The CDR3 coding sequence is TGCGCCAGCAGCCGAACCGGTCTCGAAAACTATGGCTACACCTTC. Translated, it gives CASSRTGLENYGYTF. This chain joins TRBV5-1 and TRBJ1-2; D gene unclear. Germline loops: CDR1 SGHRS, CDR2 YFSETQ. V lost 4 bases and J 2 bases, leaving 15 bases between the germline ends. The CDR3 spans 15 residues.